This T cell receptor beta chain was sequenced for a study of monozygotic twins with inflammatory bowel disease. The length of the CDR3 is 18 residues. Germline-derived CDR1 and CDR2 are DFQATT and SNEGSKA (reference sequence). Reanalyzing the 5' RACE reads, TCRdb keeps one entry per CDR3 protein, without DNA. The sample data list approximately 400,000 distinct CDR3 sequences. The sequence was collected from a human donor with ulcerative colitis or Crohn's disease, or a healthy co-twin of an affected twin (not recorded which). The chain combines TRBV20-1 with TRBJ1-5; TCRdb proposes TRBD1, but this gene call is untestable without DNA. Sequenced material: blood. The CDR3 loop is CSASARFSWTGGLGPQHF.